Listed below are T cell receptor beta chains from one sample, sequenced in a study of early stage breast cancer tumors. The repertoire was sequenced with immunoSEQ multiplex PCR; TCRdb's copy has only in-frame clones and lacks some. The table has just over 50,000 clones, around 80% seen once. The sample comprised blood. These receptors came from a person in their forties with breast cancer. Each CDR3 is given with its conserved first and last residue. The order of the fields is CDR3 protein, CDR3 DNA, clone size, D gene, J gene, V gene. A D gene is named only where the DNA matches it firmly. Some rows mark clone size as missing; the rest say once, few, many or name a class of expanded clone.

CDR3 protein: CASSSGTSGSYEQYF
CDR3 DNA: TGCGCCAGCAGCTCCGGGACTAGCGGGAGCTACGAGCAGTACTTC
clone size: -
D gene: TRBD2
J gene: TRBJ2-7
V gene: TRBV5-1

CDR3 protein: CASRDRGSDNTEAFF
CDR3 DNA: TGTGCCAGCCGGGACAGGGGTTCCGACAACACTGAAGCTTTCTTT
clone size: -
D gene: TRBD1
J gene: TRBJ1-1
V gene: TRBV18

CDR3 protein: CASSGLETQYF
CDR3 DNA: TGTGCCAGCAGTGGCCTGGAGACCCAGTACTTC
clone size: -
D gene: -
J gene: TRBJ2-5
V gene: TRBV2

CDR3 protein: CASSIVTGGYEQYF
CDR3 DNA: TGTGCCAGCAGCATCGTCACAGGGGGCTACGAGCAGTACTTC
clone size: -
D gene: TRBD1
J gene: TRBJ2-7
V gene: TRBV7-9

CDR3 protein: CASSHDRGHEKLFF
CDR3 DNA: TGTGCCAGCAGCCACGACAGGGGGCATGAAAAACTGTTTTTT
clone size: -
D gene: TRBD1
J gene: TRBJ1-4
V gene: TRBV7-9

CDR3 protein: CASSLGGSTDTQYF
CDR3 DNA: TGCGCCAGCAGCTTGGGGGGCAGCACAGATACGCAGTATTTT
clone size: -
D gene: -
J gene: TRBJ2-3
V gene: TRBV5-1

CDR3 protein: CASSLGQAGHGYTF
CDR3 DNA: TGTGCCAGCAGCTTGGGCCAGGCGGGTCATGGCTACACCTTC
clone size: -
D gene: -
J gene: TRBJ1-2
V gene: TRBV7-9

CDR3 protein: CASSLQGLNEQFF
CDR3 DNA: TGTGCCAGCAGCTTACAGGGCCTCAATGAGCAGTTCTTC
clone size: -
D gene: -
J gene: TRBJ2-1
V gene: TRBV7-9

CDR3 protein: CASSEGQGPQNIQYF
CDR3 DNA: TGTGCCAGCAGTGAAGGGCAGGGCCCTCAAAACATTCAGTACTTC
clone size: -
D gene: -
J gene: TRBJ2-4
V gene: TRBV2

CDR3 protein: CASSEQGSTEAFF
CDR3 DNA: TGTGCCAGCAGTGAACAGGGTAGCACTGAAGCTTTCTTT
clone size: once
D gene: -
J gene: TRBJ1-1
V gene: TRBV6-1

CDR3 protein: CASSLGQNSDTQYF
CDR3 DNA: TGTGCCAGCAGTTTAGGACAGAACTCAGATACGCAGTATTTT
clone size: -
D gene: -
J gene: TRBJ2-3
V gene: TRBV27

CDR3 protein: CASSFLGGRSETQYF
CDR3 DNA: TGTGCCAGCAGCTTTCTCGGGGGGAGGTCGGAGACCCAGTACTTC
clone size: -
D gene: TRBD2
J gene: TRBJ2-5
V gene: TRBV5-4

CDR3 protein: CAISESGQGAYEQYF
CDR3 DNA: TGTGCCATCAGTGAGTCCGGACAGGGAGCCTACGAGCAGTACTTC
clone size: few
D gene: TRBD1
J gene: TRBJ2-7
V gene: TRBV10-3

CDR3 protein: CASRTSGTDTQYF
CDR3 DNA: TGCGCCAGCAGAACTAGCGGCACAGATACGCAGTATTTT
clone size: once
D gene: TRBD2
J gene: TRBJ2-3
V gene: TRBV5-1

CDR3 protein: CASSQLASGAYNEQFF
CDR3 DNA: TGCGCCAGCAGCCAGCTAGCGTCGGGAGCCTACAATGAGCAGTTCTTC
clone size: once
D gene: -
J gene: TRBJ2-1
V gene: TRBV5-1

CDR3 protein: CASRAGTSSYNEQFF
CDR3 DNA: TGCGCCAGCAGGGCCGGGACTAGCTCTTACAATGAGCAGTTCTTC
clone size: -
D gene: TRBD2
J gene: TRBJ2-1
V gene: TRBV10-2

CDR3 protein: CASSPGRLSYNEQFF
CDR3 DNA: TGTGCCAGCTCACCAGGAAGACTCTCCTACAATGAGCAGTTCTTC
clone size: once
D gene: -
J gene: TRBJ2-1
V gene: TRBV18

CDR3 protein: CAISGGPGTGNNEQFF
CDR3 DNA: TGTGCCATCAGTGGGGGTCCCGGGACAGGGAACAATGAGCAGTTCTTC
clone size: -
D gene: TRBD1
J gene: TRBJ2-1
V gene: TRBV10-3

CDR3 protein: CASSLEGGYEQYF
CDR3 DNA: TGTGCCAGCAGCTTAGAAGGAGGATACGAGCAGTACTTC
clone size: -
D gene: -
J gene: TRBJ2-7
V gene: TRBV11-3

CDR3 protein: CASSPGQARQETQYF
CDR3 DNA: TGTGCCAGCAGCCCAGGACAGGCGCGCCAAGAGACCCAGTACTTC
clone size: -
D gene: TRBD1
J gene: TRBJ2-5
V gene: TRBV7-9

CDR3 protein: CASSDGPGYGYTF
CDR3 DNA: TGTGCCAGCAGTGACGGACCCGGCTATGGCTACACCTTC
clone size: -
D gene: -
J gene: TRBJ1-2
V gene: TRBV2

CDR3 protein: CASSTGPKGAPQHF
CDR3 DNA: TGTGCCAGCAGTACAGGACCCAAAGGCGCGCCCCAGCATTTT
clone size: -
D gene: -
J gene: TRBJ1-5
V gene: TRBV6-1

CDR3 protein: CASGLVGNTGELFF
CDR3 DNA: TGTGCTAGTGGTTTGGTCGGGAACACCGGGGAGCTGTTTTTT
clone size: once
D gene: -
J gene: TRBJ2-2
V gene: TRBV12-5

CDR3 protein: CASSFDSNQPQHF
CDR3 DNA: TGTGCCAGCAGCTTCGATAGCAATCAGCCCCAGCATTTT
clone size: few
D gene: -
J gene: TRBJ1-5
V gene: TRBV7-9

CDR3 protein: CASSWGGLQTNEQFF
CDR3 DNA: TGTGCCAGCAGCTGGGGGGGACTACAGACCAATGAGCAGTTCTTC
clone size: -
D gene: TRBD2
J gene: TRBJ2-1
V gene: TRBV5-6

CDR3 protein: CASSLGTVQETQYF
CDR3 DNA: TGTGCCAGCAGCTTGGGGACGGTACAAGAGACCCAGTACTTC
clone size: once
D gene: -
J gene: TRBJ2-5
V gene: TRBV11-2

CDR3 protein: CASSLGPTGNEKLFF
CDR3 DNA: TGTGCCAGCAGCTTGGGACCTACGGGTAATGAAAAACTGTTTTTT
clone size: -
D gene: -
J gene: TRBJ1-4
V gene: TRBV9

CDR3 protein: CASSPGLENTEAFF
CDR3 DNA: TGCGCCAGCAGCCCGGGGCTGGAGAACACTGAAGCTTTCTTT
clone size: -
D gene: -
J gene: TRBJ1-1
V gene: TRBV5-1